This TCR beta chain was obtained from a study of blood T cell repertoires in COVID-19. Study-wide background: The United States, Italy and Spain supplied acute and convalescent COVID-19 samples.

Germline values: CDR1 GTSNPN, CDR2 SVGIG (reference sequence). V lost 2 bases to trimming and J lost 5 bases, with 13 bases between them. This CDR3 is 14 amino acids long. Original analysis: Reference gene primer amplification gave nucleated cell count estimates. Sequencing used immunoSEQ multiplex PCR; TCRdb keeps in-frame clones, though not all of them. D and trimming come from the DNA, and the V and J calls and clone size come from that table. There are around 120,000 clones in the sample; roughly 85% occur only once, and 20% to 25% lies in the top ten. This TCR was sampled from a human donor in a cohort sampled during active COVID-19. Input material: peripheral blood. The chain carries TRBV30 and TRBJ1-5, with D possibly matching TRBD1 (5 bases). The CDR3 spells CAWSSGRVDQPQHF. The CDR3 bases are TGTGCCTGGAGTAGTGGCAGGGTTGATCAGCCCCAGCATTTT.